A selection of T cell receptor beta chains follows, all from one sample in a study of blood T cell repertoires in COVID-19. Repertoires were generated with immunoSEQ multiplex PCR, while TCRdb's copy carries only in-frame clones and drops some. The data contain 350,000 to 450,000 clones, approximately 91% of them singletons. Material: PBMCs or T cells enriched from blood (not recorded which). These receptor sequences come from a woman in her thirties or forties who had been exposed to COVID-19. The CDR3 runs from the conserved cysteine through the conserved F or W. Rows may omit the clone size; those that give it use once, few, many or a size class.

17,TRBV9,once,CASSAFLQGGAVYEQFF
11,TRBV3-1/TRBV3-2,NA,CASSLRGGYTF
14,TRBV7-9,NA,CASSRVGGASGYTF
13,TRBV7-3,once,CASSDLRDNEQFF
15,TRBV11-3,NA,CASSFTGISGNTIYF
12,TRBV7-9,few,CASSLVATEAFF
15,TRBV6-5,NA,CASRGAGGRGVEQFF
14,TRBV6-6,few,CASRLQRRNEKLFF
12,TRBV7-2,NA,CASSLNRAEAFF
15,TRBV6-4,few,CASSATGGSEDEQYF
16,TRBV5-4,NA,CASSSGTEPLGTEAFF
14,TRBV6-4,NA,CASRGTSGRETQYF
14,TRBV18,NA,CASSPFDRGETQYF
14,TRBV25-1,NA,CASTTSGAYNEQFF
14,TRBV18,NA,CASSPTQRKWTQYF
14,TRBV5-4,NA,CASSLARAENGYTF
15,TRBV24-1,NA,CATSQAGVYTGELFF
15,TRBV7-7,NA,CASSLAGTSSDEQFF
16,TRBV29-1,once,CSATPSTASSGNTIYF
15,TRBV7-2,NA,CASSLDLAGGSIQYF
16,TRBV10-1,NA,CASSGLPTGRYNEQFF
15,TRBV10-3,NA,CAISVGQGSNQPQHF
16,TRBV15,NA,CATSRPDRPMNTEAFF
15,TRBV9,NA,CASSVVGGPNYGYTF
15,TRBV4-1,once,CASSHTSGSRETQYF
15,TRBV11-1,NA,CASSPDSLYNSPLHF
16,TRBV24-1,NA,CATSDRLSPTYNEQFF
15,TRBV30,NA,CAWSPIGPAKNIQYF
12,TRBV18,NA,CASSNTNTEAFF
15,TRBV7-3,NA,CASSLMGLAGDTQYF
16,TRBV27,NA,CASSLRPVLANTEAFF
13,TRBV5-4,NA,CASSLIDRDEQYF